Listed below are T cell receptor beta chains from one sample, sequenced in a study of shared clonotypes between healthy human individuals. Some clones are missing from TCRdb's copy, which holds only in-frame ones; the method was immunoSEQ multiplex PCR. The repertoire includes approximately 350,000 clones, 96% of them detected once, and approximately 0.3% sits in the top ten. What was sequenced was memory CD8+ T cells sorted from blood. Every receptor here comes from a man aged 30 to 39 in good health. The conserved cysteine and the conserved F or W are not part of the CDR3 here. The order of the fields is V gene, J gene, CDR3 protein.

V: TRBV4-1; J: TRBJ1-6; CDR3: ASSQGTGNYSPLH
V: TRBV5-5; J: TRBJ1-2; CDR3: ASSFAITGFYGYT
V: TRBV15; J: TRBJ2-4; CDR3: ATSLTFLAKNIQY
V: TRBV30; J: TRBJ2-1; CDR3: AWSVASAIYNEQF
V: TRBV13; J: TRBJ2-3; CDR3: ASSPLGRADGGDTQY
V: TRBV7-9; J: TRBJ1-4; CDR3: ASSLVTGLGEKLF
V: TRBV28; J: TRBJ1-3; CDR3: ASSLGSSGNTIY
V: TRBV9; J: TRBJ2-7; CDR3: ASSPGRGTSRIPEKFEQY
V: TRBV6-1; J: TRBJ1-1; CDR3: ASSVPAFTEAF
V: TRBV28; J: TRBJ2-3; CDR3: ASSPFLAGSGLGDTQY
V: TRBV6-1; J: TRBJ1-3; CDR3: ASSEGNAIY
V: TRBV6-6; J: TRBJ1-4; CDR3: ASSYRGANEKLF
V: TRBV28; J: TRBJ2-1; CDR3: ASSFIMGSYNEQF
V: TRBV27; J: TRBJ1-3; CDR3: ASSSPGNTIY
V: TRBV2; J: TRBJ1-5; CDR3: ASSEGAGGNQPQH
V: TRBV2; J: TRBJ2-1; CDR3: ATVSGNYNEQF
V: TRBV14; J: TRBJ2-2; CDR3: ASSQANTGELF
V: TRBV19; J: TRBJ2-1; CDR3: ASRTGAYNEQF
V: TRBV5-1; J: TRBJ1-1; CDR3: ASSFTGQNTEAF
V: TRBV9; J: TRBJ2-5; CDR3: ASSDRTGRTETQY
V: TRBV7-9; J: TRBJ2-2; CDR3: ASSFDSIGELF
V: TRBV6-1; J: TRBJ2-7; CDR3: ASSVTRTSGRPTFYEQY
V: TRBV20-1; J: TRBJ2-7; CDR3: SARENYEQY
V: TRBV21-1; J: TRBJ2-3; CDR3: ASSKGKEGGDTDTQY
V: TRBV7-2; J: TRBJ2-1; CDR3: ASSLEGLYNEQF
V: TRBV13; J: TRBJ2-3; CDR3: ASTPLAGDTQY
V: TRBV19; J: TRBJ2-1; CDR3: ASSQNSYNEQF
V: TRBV14; J: TRBJ2-2; CDR3: ASRGRTGPGELF
V: TRBV20-1; J: TRBJ2-7; CDR3: SAYEQY
V: TRBV5-4; J: TRBJ1-3; CDR3: ASSFDRGQGNTIY
V: TRBV28; J: TRBJ1-5; CDR3: ASSLSLGQDSNQPQH
V: TRBV5-6; J: TRBJ1-5; CDR3: ASSLRGYSNQPQH
V: TRBV9; J: TRBJ2-7; CDR3: ASSVGGTKGYEQY
V: TRBV9; J: TRBJ2-1; CDR3: ASSVDSGSSYNEQF
V: TRBV10-3; J: TRBJ2-3; CDR3: AISVGTSGTDTQY
V: TRBV28; J: TRBJ1-4; CDR3: ASSGGGSNEKLF